The present TCR beta chain was sequenced within a study of blood T cell repertoires in COVID-19. Overall study context: Sites across the United States, Italy and Spain contributed samples from acute and convalescent COVID-19.

The V gene's germline CDR1 is SGHNT and CDR2 YYREEE (reference sequence). CDR3 length: 15 amino acids. Trimming took 3 bases from V and 2 from J; bases not matched to a gene: 2. Study processing details: Estimation of nucleated cell counts was performed using reference gene primer amplification. Assay: immunoSEQ multiplex PCR; the TCRdb copy retains only in-frame clones and omits some. V, J and clone size are taken as reported in that table, and D and trimming were inferred from the DNA itself. The sample records 45,000 to 60,000 clones, 70% to 90% being singletons. The rearrangement uses TRBV5-4 and TRBJ2-3; 11 bases match TRBD2. The sample was peripheral blood. The clonotype was recovered from a human donor with active COVID-19. The donor label of this sample is uncertain. The CDR3 sequence: CASSSSGRNTDTQYF. The CDR3 DNA sequence: TGTGCCAGCAGCTCTAGCGGGAGGAACACAGATACGCAGTATTTT.